The text below deals with one T cell receptor (beta chain). This entry is derived from a study of technical replicates of blood from a handful of donors. The CDR3 is 17 residues long. The repertoire was sequenced with immunoSEQ multiplex PCR; TCRdb's copy has only in-frame clones and lacks some. This table holds 65,000 to 95,000 clones, about 93% found once. The receptor comes from a human donor in good health. The chain uses TRBV21-1 and TRBJ1-5; TRBD1, the table's D call, was not compared with the DNA. TRBV21-1 is reported as a pseudogene. The sample comprised T cells isolated from PBMCs. The CDR3 DNA sequence: TGTGCCAGCAGCAGTCGGGACAGGGGGAAAATGAATCAGCCCCAGCATTTT. Encoded protein: CASSSRDRGKMNQPQHF.